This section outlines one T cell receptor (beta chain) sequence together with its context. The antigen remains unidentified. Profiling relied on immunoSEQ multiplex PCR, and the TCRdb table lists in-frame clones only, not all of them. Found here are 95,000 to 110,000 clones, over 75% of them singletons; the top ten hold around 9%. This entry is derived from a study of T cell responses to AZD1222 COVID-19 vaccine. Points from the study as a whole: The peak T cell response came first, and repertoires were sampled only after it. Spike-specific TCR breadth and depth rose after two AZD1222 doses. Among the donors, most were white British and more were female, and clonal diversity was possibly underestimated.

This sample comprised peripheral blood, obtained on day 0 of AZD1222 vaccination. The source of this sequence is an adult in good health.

The DNA for the CDR3 is TGTGCCACCAGCAGTTCGGACGTTCAGCCCCAGCATTTT. Its translation is CATSSSDVQPQHF. The chain employs TRBV15 and TRBJ1-5; no definite D call. The V and J ends lost 3 bases and 6 bases respectively, with 9 bases between them. The CDR3 covers 13 residues. Looked up from germline, CDR1 is LNHNV and CDR2 is YYDKDF (reference sequence).